Detailed here is one TCR beta chain. Its antigen remains unidentified. The record originates from a study of cytomegalovirus exposure and HLA in healthy donors. Study conclusions and caveats: TCR beta sequences numbering roughly 16,000 were associated with HLA alleles at 0.05 false discovery rate in a later analysis. For most TCR sequences rarity was the rule, although some public TCRs occurred in many donors. The study designated 150 or so TCR beta chains cytomegalovirus-associated. Across all donors, roughly uniform sequencing depth was an assumption of the presence/absence analyses.

A multiplex PCR was run with 60 Vbeta primers and 13 Jbeta primers. Method: immunoSEQ multiplex PCR; TCRdb's copy keeps in-frame clones and lacks some. The profile shows 85,000 to 100,000 clones, more than 60% of them singletons. CDR3 length: 15 residues. With V trimmed by 4 bases and J by 6 bases, 8 bases remained unmatched. Germline V gene sequence: CDR1 WSHSY, CDR2 SAAADI. The clonotype originates from a human donor in good health. The sample comprised PBMCs. This chain uses TRBV10-2 with TRBJ1-2, with 10 positions matching TRBD1. DNA for the CDR3: TGCGCCAGCAGTGCCCGACAGGGGGCGCCGCATGGCTACACCTTC. This codes for CASSARQGAPHGYTF.